The entry below gives a single T cell receptor beta chain sequence along with its context. The specificity of this receptor is unknown. Per-nucleotide qualities are absent, and no much larger clonotype sits a single base away. This record belongs to a study of a mutant IDH1 vaccine in newly diagnosed glioma (dated by TCRdb to the early 2020s). Describing the broader study: Vaccination was initiated 4-6 weeks after radiotherapy alone, or concurrently with temozolomide cycles in the chemotherapy-containing groups. Of the roughly 32 patients who were treated, around 60% were male and roughly 40% were female, and the mean age was roughly 40 years. The week-35 safety follow-up was designated visit V12, and the week-47 end of study was designated visit V13. Peripheral blood was drawn at six visits: V03 (baseline), V05, V07, V10, V12 and V13. Prior to enrollment, standard therapy consisting of radiotherapy alone, temozolomide alone, or radiochemotherapy with temozolomide had been administered to patients, with the combination being received by most patients. For exploratory analyses, longitudinal TCRB deep sequencing was carried out in around 26 treated patients wherever samples were available. The paper's findings and limits, for the study overall: Immune responses induced by the vaccine were seen in over 80% of patients across multiple MHC alleles. No apparent relationship was observed between pseudoprogression and alterations in the top peripheral T cell clonotypes detected by TCRB sequencing. Selection of PBMC samples for TCRB deep sequencing was based on availability. The authors noted that analyses of patient blood samples could not be reproduced because of sample limitations.

The sample's time point label, in plain terms: week 47, end of study. Each vaccine dose, consisting of 300 ug of a 20-mer mutant IDH1 peptide in Montanide, was administered subcutaneously with topical imiquimod. Patients received eight vaccinations in weeks 1, 3, 5, 7, 11, 15, 19 and 23, corresponding to visits V03 through V10. All donors had newly diagnosed IDH1-mutant astrocytomas of WHO grade 3 or 4 that showed loss of nuclear ATRX. The samples were drawn from NOA16, a multicentre, single-arm, open-label phase I trial in Germany that tested a mutant IDH1 peptide vaccine in humans for the first time. Genomic DNA for TCRB sequencing was extracted from EDTA blood using the DNeasy Blood and Tissue Kit. Library prep was done by the immunoSEQ multiplex PCR assay. Rearranged TCR beta chain sequences were amplified using the hsTCRB Kit according to the manufacturer's protocol. An Illumina MiSeq was used to sequence the TCRB libraries. The study's processing was this. The kit vendor's proprietary platform handled demultiplexing, trimming and gene mapping. TCRdb mirrors the immuneACCESS table, restricted to in-frame sequences. Some clones are absent from its copies; in checked studies, under half trace to an unresolved V gene, and the reason for the others is unknown. V and J calls and clone size follow that table, whereas D and trimming were derived from the DNA. The sample includes 45,000 to 65,000 clones, with roughly 61% observed a single time. The ten largest account for 4.8% of the sample.

The CDR3 starts with the cysteine, ends with the phenylalanine, and has 12 residues. Only the CDR3 DNA is retained, 36 bases long and in frame from the first base. Looking up the germline V gene (reference sequence) yields CDR1 GTSNPN and CDR2 SVGIG. Cut back by 5 bases and 4 bases, the V and J ends lie 9 bases apart. The sequence joins TRBV30 to TRBJ2-1; the D gene cannot be resolved reliably. The clonotype was recovered from a man in his forties or fifties with glioma. Some clones in this sample may be carry-over from other donors' samples. The material was peripheral blood mononuclear cells (PBMCs), obtained from a glioma patient whose treatment included an IDH1 peptide vaccine. The DNA reads as follows: TGTGCCTGGTCCCCAAGGTACAATGAGCAGTTCTTC. Its amino acids are CAWSPRYNEQFF.